This is a list of T cell receptor beta chains from one sample in a study of response to subunit inactivated influenza vaccine. TCRdb reprocessed the RT-PCR reads with MiXCR, giving one entry per CDR3 protein. The table shows approximately 500,000 distinct CDR3 sequences, with roughly 13% occurring only once. Here the sequenced sample was PBMCs from blood, taken more than 35 days after vaccination. The source of these receptors is a man aged 45-65 years who received an inactivated influenza vaccine. Each CDR3 is given with its conserved first and last residue. A D gene is named only where the DNA matches it firmly. Rows give clone size only sometimes, using once, few, many, or a class for an expanded clone.

V	size	D	J	DNA	CDR3
TRBV4-1	-	-	TRBJ2-1	TGTGCCAGCAGCTTCGGGATACTCCGCTCCTACAATGAGCAGTTCTTC	CASSFGILRSYNEQFF
TRBV7-2	-	-	TRBJ1-1	TGTGCCAGCAGCTTAGCGGCAGGGACGGGCACTTTCTTT	CASSLAAGTGTFF
TRBV7-3	-	-	TRBJ2-5	TGTGCCAGCAGCTCACTAGCTGCCGAGACCCAGTACTTC	CASSSLAAETQYF
TRBV7-2	-	TRBD2	TRBJ2-1	TGTGCCAGCAGCTCCAAATCACTAGCGGGGGTCAATGAGCAGTTCTTC	CASSSKSLAGVNEQFF
TRBV10-3	many	-	TRBJ2-4	TGTGCCATCAGTTCCGGGACTTCGATATTTACGGACAAAAACATTCAGTACTTC	CAISSGTSIFTDKNIQYF
TRBV11-2	few	-	TRBJ2-7	TGTGCCAGCAGCCAACAGGCTTACGAGCAGTACTTC	CASSQQAYEQYF
TRBV5-5	many	-	TRBJ1-5	TGTGCCAGCAGCCCAGGGAAGACAAGCAATCAGCCCCAGCATTTT	CASSPGKTSNQPQHF
TRBV19	-	-	TRBJ2-1	TGTGCCAGTAGTATAGTCGGGGGTAGGGAGCAGTTCTTC	CASSIVGGREQFF
TRBV10-1	many	TRBD1	TRBJ2-3	TGCGCCAGCAGCGCCGGGACAGAGCACACAGATACGCAGTATTTT	CASSAGTEHTDTQYF
TRBV4-3	-	-	TRBJ2-7	TGCGCCAGCAGCCAAGATGGCTTTGGGGAGCAGTACTTC	CASSQDGFGEQYF
TRBV20-1	many	TRBD1	TRBJ1-2	TGCAGTGCGCACGCAGGGGGACAGGGGTATGGCTACACCTTC	CSAHAGGQGYGYTF
TRBV7-9	few	-	TRBJ2-1	TGTGCCAGCAGCTTAGCGGAGGCAAACAATGAGCAGTTCTTC	CASSLAEANNEQFF
TRBV20-1	many	-	TRBJ2-5	TGCAGTGCCCGTCCAGGAGGGACCCAGTACTTC	CSARPGGTQYF
TRBV20-1	many	-	TRBJ2-1	TGCAGTGCTAGGTCTGTTCCCTACAATGAGCAGTTCTTC	CSARSVPYNEQFF
TRBV20-1	many	TRBD2	TRBJ2-1	TGCAGTGCCAACGAACTTAGCGGGAGGGTCTACAATGAGCAGTTCTTC	CSANELSGRVYNEQFF
TRBV12-3/TRBV12-4	few	-	TRBJ2-1	TGTGCCAGCAGTCCCCTCCTAATGGAAGATGAGCAGTTCTTC	CASSPLLMEDEQFF
TRBV28	-	-	TRBJ1-6	TGTGCCAGCTTCCAACAGGGAAATTCACCCCTCCACTTT	CASFQQGNSPLHF
TRBV20-1	few	TRBD2	TRBJ2-2	TGCAGTGCTCCGGCGGGAGGGCCGGTCACCGGGGAGCTGTTTTTT	CSAPAGGPVTGELFF
TRBV18	-	TRBD1	TRBJ1-2	TGTGCCAGCTCACCACCCGGGACAGAAAAGTATGGCTACACCTTC	CASSPPGTEKYGYTF
TRBV4-3	-	-	TRBJ2-1	TGCGCCAGCAGCCAAGATGTGGTCAGGGTGGGGCGGGACAATGAGCAGTTCTTC	CASSQDVVRVGRDNEQFF
TRBV28	few	-	TRBJ2-7	TGTGCCAGCAGTTTATTAGGCGGTCCCTACGAGCAGTACTTC	CASSLLGGPYEQYF
TRBV6-4	many	TRBD1	TRBJ1-6	TGTGCCACCCGACAGGGGAAGGATTCACCCCTCCACTTT	CATRQGKDSPLHF
TRBV20-1	few	-	TRBJ2-5	TGCAGTGCTAGGAGACCCGGGACTCTGGAGACCCAGTACTTC	CSARRPGTLETQYF
TRBV5-1	few	-	TRBJ2-1	TGCGCCAGCAGCTACAGACGGCTAACACATTACAATGAGCAGTTCTTC	CASSYRRLTHYNEQFF
TRBV7-3	-	-	TRBJ1-6	TGTGCCAGCAGCCAAAGCCGGGACGTTAATTCACCCCTCCACTTT	CASSQSRDVNSPLHF
TRBV20-1	few	-	TRBJ2-5	TGCAGTGTCGTAAAAGGGGGGCCGAAGGAGACCCAGTACTTC	CSVVKGGPKETQYF
TRBV4-2	once	-	TRBJ2-5	TGTGCCAGCAGCCAAGATTGGGCCGGGACAACGAGTAAAGAGACCCAGTACTTC	CASSQDWAGTTSKETQYF
TRBV20-1	-	TRBD2	TRBJ2-7	TGCAGTGCTAGTCGCCGGACTAGCGGGGTTCTGTACGAGCAGTACTTC	CSASRRTSGVLYEQYF
TRBV20-1	-	TRBD2	TRBJ2-7	TGCAGTGCTAGTTCCGGGGTGGCGGGAGGACCAGGGCAGTACTTC	CSASSGVAGGPGQYF
TRBV20-1	many	-	TRBJ2-3	TGCAGTGCTAGAAGCTTCAGTGCTAGCACAGATACGCAGTATTTT	CSARSFSASTDTQYF
TRBV20-1	-	TRBD2	TRBJ2-1	TGCAGTGCTAGTCCTACTAGCGGGAGGGGCAATGAGCAGTTCTTC	CSASPTSGRGNEQFF
TRBV7-9	-	-	TRBJ2-3	TGTGCCAGCAGCTTAGCAGCAGGTCCTTCCGACACGCAGTATTTT	CASSLAAGPSDTQYF
TRBV10-3	few	-	TRBJ1-1	TGTGCCATCAGTGAGCCGGGAACGGACACTGAAGCTTTCTTT	CAISEPGTDTEAFF
TRBV7-2	few	TRBD1	TRBJ2-7	TGTGCCAGCAGCTTAGCCCTCGGCCGGACAGGGTATTTCGGGGAGCAGTACTTC	CASSLALGRTGYFGEQYF
TRBV3-1	-	-	TRBJ1-1	TGTGCCAGCAGCAAGACAACGAACACTGAAGCTTTCTTT	CASSKTTNTEAFF
TRBV7-2	few	-	TRBJ2-1	TGTGCCAGCAGCTTAAGGCAGGAGCAGTTCTTC	CASSLRQEQFF
TRBV29-1	-	-	TRBJ2-1	TGCAGCGTTGACCCGAATACAGAATACAATGAGCAGTTCTTC	CSVDPNTEYNEQFF
TRBV20-1	-	TRBD2	TRBJ2-1	TGCAGTGCTAGAGGAGAGCGGGGTTACAATGAGCAGTTCTTC	CSARGERGYNEQFF
TRBV6-5	few	-	TRBJ1-1	TGTGCCAGCAGTTACCTGAGAGGGGTTGGGAACACTGAAGCTTTCTTT	CASSYLRGVGNTEAFF
TRBV11-2	many	TRBD2	TRBJ2-7	TGTGCCAGCAGCCTTCCTATCACCGGGACTAGCGGGAGGGACGAGCAGTACTTC	CASSLPITGTSGRDEQYF
TRBV20-1	few	-	TRBJ2-5	TGCAGTGCTCAAGGGGGGGGCGGGGAAGAGACCCAGTACTTC	CSAQGGGGEETQYF
TRBV12-3/TRBV12-4	-	-	TRBJ2-3	TGTGCCAGCATACCCATATTCGGGGACTCAAAAGATACGCAGTATTTT	CASIPIFGDSKDTQYF
TRBV12-3/TRBV12-4	few	-	TRBJ2-1	TGTGCCAGCAGTTTCCTCTCCTACAATGAGCAGTTCTTC	CASSFLSYNEQFF